This entry features one T cell receptor beta chain sequence. The antigen is not known. The donors were part of the validation cohort of some 120 subjects. That cohort was separate from the first cohort, which comprised under 700 subjects. This entry comes from a study of cytomegalovirus exposure and HLA in healthy donors. The CDR3 is 17 amino acids. V shed 5 bases, J shed 3 bases, and the junction held 12 bases outside the gene matches. Germline CDR1 SGHDT, CDR2 YYEEEE. Study-level results: A list of 164 TCR beta chains associated with cytomegalovirus was given. Reported results showed that the classifier diagnosed cytomegalovirus status with high specificity and sensitivity. Within the 120 or so validation repertoires, first-cohort TCR clusters tended to co-occur, according to a later analysis.

Clones were read by immunoSEQ multiplex PCR, and TCRdb kept only the in-frame ones, dropping some. The data show 300,000 to 450,000 clones, 86% seen once. V and J are TRBV5-6 and TRBJ2-5; TRBD2 matches 11 bases. The material sequenced was PBMCs. This receptor was obtained from a woman under 30 in good health and CMV-seronegative. CDR3 amino acids: CASSELAGAPIKETQYF. CDR3 nucleotide sequence: TGTGCCAGCAGTGAACTAGCGGGAGCCCCGATTAAAGAGACCCAGTACTTC.